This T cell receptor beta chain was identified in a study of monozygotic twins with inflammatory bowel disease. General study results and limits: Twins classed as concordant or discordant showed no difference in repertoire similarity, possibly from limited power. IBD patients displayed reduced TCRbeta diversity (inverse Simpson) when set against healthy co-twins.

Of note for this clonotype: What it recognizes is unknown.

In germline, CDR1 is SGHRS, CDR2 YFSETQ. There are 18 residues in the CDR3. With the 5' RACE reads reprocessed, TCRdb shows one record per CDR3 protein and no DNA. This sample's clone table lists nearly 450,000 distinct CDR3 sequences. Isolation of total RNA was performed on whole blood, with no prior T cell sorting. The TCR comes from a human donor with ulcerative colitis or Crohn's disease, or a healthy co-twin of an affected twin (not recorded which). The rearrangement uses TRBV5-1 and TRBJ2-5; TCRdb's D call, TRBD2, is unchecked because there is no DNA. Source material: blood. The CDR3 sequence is CASSLATHRPGREETQYF.